This TCR beta chain was recovered during a study of cytomegalovirus exposure and HLA in healthy donors. Study results and limitations: In a later analysis, TCR association rates varied by HLA locus: DRB1 most, HLA-C fewest. Among the sequence variants, a highly shared cluster was likely an artifact of sequencing.

CDR3 length: 11 residues. Germline V lookup: CDR1 SGHVS, CDR2 FQNEAQ. The PCR had 60 Vbeta and 13 Jbeta primers. Study processing details: In a later analysis, roughly 86 million unique TCR beta chains included roughly 11 million shared by two or more donors. Sequencing used immunoSEQ multiplex PCR; TCRdb keeps in-frame clones, though not all of them. The V and J calls and clone size come from that table; D and trimming were worked out from the DNA. The sample comprises 210,000 or so clones, more than 70% of which are singletons, and roughly 0.45% rests with the top ten. On this clone itself: What it binds is unknown. One end of the junction is discordant with germline, which a read error may explain.

This chain uses TRBV7-8 with TRBJ2-7; 8 bases line up with TRBD1. The sequence came from a boy aged 5-17 years in good health and CMV-seronegative. Sequencing used PBMCs. CDR3 nucleotides: TGTGCCAGCAGCGGACAGGGCAGGGGTGACTTC. As protein: CASSGQGRGDF.